These 10 T cell receptor beta chains were all obtained from the same sample, sequenced in a study of blood T cells in healthy people across ages. Alongside a J-beta primer mix, a sample-barcoded 5' primer served in a second PCR lasting roughly 6 to 11 cycles. TCRdb reprocessed the 5' RACE reads with MiXCR, giving one entry per CDR3 protein. The table lists 750,000 or so distinct CDR3 sequences, around 25% of them singletons. These data also formed part of another study, on T cells of mothers and their children.

The specimen sequenced was blood. All receptors derive from a boy aged 5-17 years in good health.

The CDR3 sequence is CASSLSTGEGGFGEQYF. CDR3 DNA: TGTGCCAGCAGTTTATCTACAGGGGAGGGGGGTTTTGGCGAGCAGTACTTC. The V and J genes are TRBV28 and TRBJ2-7, with D possibly called TRBD1 or TRBD2 (7 bases each). Trimming removed 1 base at V and 6 bases at J, with 22 bases between. The CDR3 contains 17 residues. The V gene's germline CDR1 is MDHEN and CDR2 SYDVKM.

A few counts support this clonotype. This sequence joins TRBV12-3 or TRBV12-4 and TRBJ2-5; the D gene could be TRBD1 or TRBD2 (6 bases each). This CDR3 has 15 amino acids. Trimming removed 3 bases from V and 5 bases from J, with 16 bases in between. CDR3: CASSFRGVQGETQYF. The DNA for the CDR3 is TGTGCCAGCAGTTTCCGCGGGGTTCAGGGGGAGACCCAGTACTTC.

The V call is TRBV24-1, the J call TRBJ2-5; D gene unclear. Germline loops: CDR1 KGHDR, CDR2 SFDVKD. The CDR3 extends over 13 amino acids. Trimming took 3 bases from V and 5 from J, leaving 9 bases between them. CDR3 DNA: TGTGCCACCAGTGATGTCGGTTCTGAGACCCAGTACTTC. This gives the protein CATSDVGSETQYF.

This clonotype was recorded a few times. The rearrangement uses TRBV12-5 and TRBJ2-7, with D perhaps TRBD2 (5 bases). Germline CDR1 reads LGHNT; CDR2 reads FRNRAP. This CDR3 is built from 15 residues. Trimming removed 7 bases from V and 2 bases from J, with 18 bases in between. In nucleotides, the CDR3 is TGTGCTAGTGACTCCTCCGCGGGTAGTACCTACGAGCAGTACTTC. Protein sequence: CASDSSAGSTYEQYF.

This clonotype was seen only a few times. The J gene is TRBJ2-5, the V gene TRBV5-6; a possible D gene is TRBD1 (6 bases). Germline loops: CDR1 SGHDT, CDR2 YYEEEE. There are 17 residues in the CDR3. With 5 bases removed from V and 5 bases from J, the gap between germline ends came to 25 bases. The chain's CDR3 is CASRETRQAYNIETQYF. The CDR3 DNA follows: TGTGCCAGCAGAGAGACCCGACAGGCCTACAATATCGAGACCCAGTACTTC.

J is TRBJ2-5 and V is TRBV20-1, with 8 bases matching TRBD2. The junction had 3 bases not matched to a gene; V was cut back by 2 bases and J by 4 bases. The CDR3 runs 13 residues. Germline V lookup: CDR1 DFQATT, CDR2 SNEGSKA (reference sequence). The DNA of the CDR3 is TGCAGTGCTAGATTGGGGACTAGAGAGACCCAGTACTTC. Its protein product is CSARLGTRETQYF.

This chain joins TRBV6-6 and TRBJ2-1; D is ambiguous. Trimming left V 2 bases short and J 9 bases short, with 14 bases between. The CDR3 loop spans 14 amino acids. Germline loops: CDR1 MNHNY, CDR2 SVGAGI (reference sequence). The CDR3 DNA is TGTGCCAGCAGTTACGACTCTCTCGGTGGTGAGCAGTTCTTC. Protein product: CASSYDSLGGEQFF.

The chain uses TRBV4-1 and TRBJ2-4; 7 bases align to TRBD1. With 3 bases clipped from V and 6 bases from J, the junction kept 8 bases outside the gene matches. CDR3 length: 15 residues. Germline CDR1 reads MGHRA; CDR2 reads YSYEKL. CDR3 sequence (DNA): TGCGCCAGCAGCCAGGCCCCAGGGGGTTTAAACATTCAGTACTTC. Its protein is CASSQAPGGLNIQYF.

This clonotype showed up just a few times. The J gene is TRBJ1-2, the V gene TRBV9; D is ambiguous. The ends were cut back, 0 bases at V and 5 bases at J, with 17 bases in the middle. There are 16 residues in the CDR3. Germline V gene sequence: CDR1 SGDLS, CDR2 YYNGEE. DNA of the CDR3: TGTGCCAGCAGCGTAGATACTGATGGAGGGTGGTATGGCTACACCTTC. Residues: CASSVDTDGGWYGYTF. Using reference TRBV9 and TRBJ1-2 for the parts outside the CDR3, the full variable domain is DSGVTQTPKHLITATGQRVTLRCSPRSGDLSVYWYQQSLDQGLQFLIQYYNGEERAKGNILERFSAQQFPDLHSELNLSSLELGDSALYFCASSVDTDGGWYGYTFGSGTRLTVV.

In its sample, this clonotype was seen a few times. This chain joins TRBV24-1 and TRBJ1-6, with TRBD1 as a possible D gene (5 bases). CDR3 length equals 20 residues. Looked up from germline, CDR1 is KGHDR and CDR2 is SFDVKD. V was cut by 6 bases and J by 8 bases, with 31 bases left in between. This CDR3 is CATSTGTEEPLKVFDSPLHF. The CDR3 DNA sequence: TGTGCCACCAGTACCGGGACGGAAGAACCCCTGAAGGTTTTTGATTCACCCCTCCACTTT.